The clone carrying this T cell receptor beta chain was seen at least ten times. The data derive from a study of T cells in Graves' hyperthyroidism and ophthalmopathy. V was cut by 4 bases and J by 5 bases, with 20 bases left in between. The germline V gene has CDR1 LGHDT and CDR2 YNNKEL (reference sequence). The CDR3 spans 16 residues. It was RNA transcripts that yielded the amplified TCR beta CDR3 regions. The primer set for the first-round RT-PCR of the TCR CDR3 was HTBI. TCRdb reprocessed the multiplex PCR reads with MiXCR, giving one entry per CDR3 protein. The profile shows about 690,000 distinct CDR3 sequences, 15% to 20% of them singletons.

The origin of this receptor is a man aged 50 to 60 with Graves' hyperthyroidism. Sequenced material: blood. This sequence joins TRBV3-1 and TRBJ2-5; possibly TRBD2 for D (5 bases). CDR3 coding DNA: TGTGCCAGCAGCCTGCTAGAATCCGCCGGGGTGGAGACCCAGTACTTC. Translating it yields CASSLLESAGVETQYF.